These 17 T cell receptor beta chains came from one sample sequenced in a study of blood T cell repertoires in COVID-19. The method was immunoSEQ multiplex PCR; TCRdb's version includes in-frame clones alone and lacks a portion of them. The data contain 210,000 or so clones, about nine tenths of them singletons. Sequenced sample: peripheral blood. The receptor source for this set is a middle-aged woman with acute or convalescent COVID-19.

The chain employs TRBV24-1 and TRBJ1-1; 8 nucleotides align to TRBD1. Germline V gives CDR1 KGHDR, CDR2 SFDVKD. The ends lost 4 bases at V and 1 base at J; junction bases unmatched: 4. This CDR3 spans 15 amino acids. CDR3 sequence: CATSDTGTGNTEAFF. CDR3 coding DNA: TGTGCCACCAGTGACACCGGGACAGGGAACACTGAAGCTTTCTTT.

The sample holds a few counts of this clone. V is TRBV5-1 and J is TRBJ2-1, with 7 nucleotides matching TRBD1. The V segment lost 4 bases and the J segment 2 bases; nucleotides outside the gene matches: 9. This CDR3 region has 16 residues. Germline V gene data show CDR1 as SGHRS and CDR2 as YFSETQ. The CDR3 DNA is TGCGCCAGCAGCCAGGTAACAGGGGTAGCCTACAATGAGCAGTTCTTC. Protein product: CASSQVTGVAYNEQFF.

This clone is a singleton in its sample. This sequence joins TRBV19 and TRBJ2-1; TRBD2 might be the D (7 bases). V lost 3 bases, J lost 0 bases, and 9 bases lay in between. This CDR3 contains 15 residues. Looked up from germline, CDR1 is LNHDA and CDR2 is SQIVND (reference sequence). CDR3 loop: CASSIGGRSYNEQFF. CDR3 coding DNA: TGTGCCAGTAGTATCGGGGGGCGCTCCTACAATGAGCAGTTCTTC.

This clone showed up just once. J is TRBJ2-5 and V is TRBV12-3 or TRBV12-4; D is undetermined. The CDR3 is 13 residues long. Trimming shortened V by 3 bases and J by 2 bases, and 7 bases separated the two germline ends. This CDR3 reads CASSFRSQETQYF. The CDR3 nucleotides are TGTGCCAGCAGTTTTAGAAGTCAAGAGACCCAGTACTTC.

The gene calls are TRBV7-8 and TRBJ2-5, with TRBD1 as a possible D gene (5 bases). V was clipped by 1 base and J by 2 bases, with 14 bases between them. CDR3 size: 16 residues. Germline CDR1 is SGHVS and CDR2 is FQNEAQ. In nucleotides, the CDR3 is TGTGCCAGCAGCTTAGGAGCAGGGAACCAGCAAGAGACCCAGTACTTC. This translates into CASSLGAGNQQETQYF.

CDR3 in amino acids: CASSRDRASTDTQYF. For the CDR3, the DNA is TGTGCCAGCAGCCGCGACAGGGCTAGCACAGATACGCAGTATTTT. The rearrangement uses TRBV7-2 and TRBJ2-3; 7 bases map to TRBD1. Germline CDR1 reads SGHTA; CDR2 reads FQGNSA. The trim removed 5 bases at V and 0 bases at J, leaving 5 bases unmatched. The CDR3 sequence is 15 residues long. The full variable domain, completed using reference TRBV7-2 and TRBJ2-3, is GAGVSQSPSNKVTEKGKDVELRCDPISGHTALYWYRQSLGQGLEFLIYFQGNSAPDKSGLPSDRFSAERTGGSVSTLTIQRTQQEDSAVYLCASSRDRASTDTQYFGPGTRLTVL.

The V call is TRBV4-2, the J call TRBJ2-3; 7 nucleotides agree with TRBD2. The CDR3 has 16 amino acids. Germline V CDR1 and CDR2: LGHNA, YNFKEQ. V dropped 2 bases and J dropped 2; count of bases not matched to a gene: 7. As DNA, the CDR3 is TGTGCCAGCAGCCAACGAGCGGGGATGTTCACAGATACGCAGTATTTT. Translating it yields CASSQRAGMFTDTQYF.

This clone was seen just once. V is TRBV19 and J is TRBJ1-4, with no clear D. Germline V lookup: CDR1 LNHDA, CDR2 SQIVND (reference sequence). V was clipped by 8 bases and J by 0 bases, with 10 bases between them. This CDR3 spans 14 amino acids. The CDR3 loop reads CASGRPTTNEKLFF. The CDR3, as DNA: TGTGCCAGTGGCCGCCCAACAACTAATGAAAAACTGTTTTTT.

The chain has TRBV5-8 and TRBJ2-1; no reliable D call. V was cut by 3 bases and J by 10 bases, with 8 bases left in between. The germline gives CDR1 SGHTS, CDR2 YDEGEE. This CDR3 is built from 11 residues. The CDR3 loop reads CASSSYSEQFF. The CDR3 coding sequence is TGTGCCAGCAGCTCATACTCAGAGCAGTTCTTC.

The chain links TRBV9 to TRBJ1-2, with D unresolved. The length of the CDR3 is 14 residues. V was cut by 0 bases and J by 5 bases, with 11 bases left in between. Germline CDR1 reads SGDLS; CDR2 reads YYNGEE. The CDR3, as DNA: TGTGCCAGCAGCGTAGGGGGAGGGTATTATGGCTACACCTTC. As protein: CASSVGGGYYGYTF.

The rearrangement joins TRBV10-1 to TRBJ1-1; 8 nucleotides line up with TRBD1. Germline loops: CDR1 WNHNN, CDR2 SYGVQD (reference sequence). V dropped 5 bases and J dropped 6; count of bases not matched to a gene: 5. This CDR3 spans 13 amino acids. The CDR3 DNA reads TGCGCCAGCAGTCAGGACAGGGCATCTGAAGCTTTCTTT. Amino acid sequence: CASSQDRASEAFF.

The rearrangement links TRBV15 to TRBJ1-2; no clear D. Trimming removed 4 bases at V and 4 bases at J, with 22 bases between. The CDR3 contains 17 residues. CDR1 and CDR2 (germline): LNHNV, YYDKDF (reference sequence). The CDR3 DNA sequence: TGTGCCACCAGCAAACTACTTATACTCGGTGCCGGCTATGGCTACACCTTC. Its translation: CATSKLLILGAGYGYTF. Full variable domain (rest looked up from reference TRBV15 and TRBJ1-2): DAMVIQNPRYQVTQFGKPVTLSCSQTLNHNVMYWYQQKSSQAPKLLFHYYDKDFNNEADTPDNFQSRRPNTSFCFLDIRSPGLGDTAMYLCATSKLLILGAGYGYTFGSGTRLTVV.

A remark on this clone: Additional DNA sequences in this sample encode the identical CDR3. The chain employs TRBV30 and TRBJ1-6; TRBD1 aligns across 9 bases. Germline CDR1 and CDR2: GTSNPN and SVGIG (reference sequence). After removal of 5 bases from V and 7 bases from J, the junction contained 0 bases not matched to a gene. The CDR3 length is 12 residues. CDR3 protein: CAWGTGNSPLHF. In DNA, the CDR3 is TGTGCCTGGGGGACAGGGAATTCACCCCTCCACTTT.

CDR3 nucleotide sequence: TGTGCCAGCAGACCGACAGGGGGGACCCTTAGGCTGTTTTTT. Amino acid sequence: CASRPTGGTLRLFF. The rearrangement links TRBV6-5 to TRBJ1-4; 9 positions match TRBD1. The CDR3 runs 14 residues. Germline V lookup: CDR1 MNHEY, CDR2 SVGAGI. The trim removed 6 bases at V and 14 bases at J, leaving 13 bases unmatched.

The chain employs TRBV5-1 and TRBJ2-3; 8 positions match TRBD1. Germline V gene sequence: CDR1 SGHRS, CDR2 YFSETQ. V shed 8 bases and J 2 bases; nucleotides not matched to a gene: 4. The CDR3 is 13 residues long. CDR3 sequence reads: CASRTGTTDTQYF. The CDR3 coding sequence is TGCGCCAGTCGGACAGGGACCACAGATACGCAGTATTTT.

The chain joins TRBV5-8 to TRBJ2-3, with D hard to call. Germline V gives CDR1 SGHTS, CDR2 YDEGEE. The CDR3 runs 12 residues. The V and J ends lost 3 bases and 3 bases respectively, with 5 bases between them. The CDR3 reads CASSYNTDTQYF. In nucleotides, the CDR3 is TGTGCCAGCAGCTATAATACAGATACGCAGTATTTT. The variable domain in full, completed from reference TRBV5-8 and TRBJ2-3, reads EAGVTQSPTHLIKTRGQQATLRCSPISGHTSVYWYQQALGLGLQFLLWYDEGEERNRGNFPPRFSGRQFPNYSSELNVNALELEDSALYLCASSYNTDTQYFGPGTRLTVL.

CDR3 coding DNA: TGTGCCAGCAGCCAAGAACGTACTAGCGGGGGCCTCAGGGAGACCCAGTACTTC. Its protein is CASSQERTSGGLRETQYF. The V call is TRBV3-1 (or the pseudogene TRBV3-2), the J call TRBJ2-5, with TRBD2 identical over 11 bases. Germline V gene sequence: CDR1 LGHDT, CDR2 YNNKEL (reference sequence). Germline trimming cut 0 bases from V and 5 bases from J; bases unmatched to any gene: 11. The CDR3 sequence is 18 residues long.